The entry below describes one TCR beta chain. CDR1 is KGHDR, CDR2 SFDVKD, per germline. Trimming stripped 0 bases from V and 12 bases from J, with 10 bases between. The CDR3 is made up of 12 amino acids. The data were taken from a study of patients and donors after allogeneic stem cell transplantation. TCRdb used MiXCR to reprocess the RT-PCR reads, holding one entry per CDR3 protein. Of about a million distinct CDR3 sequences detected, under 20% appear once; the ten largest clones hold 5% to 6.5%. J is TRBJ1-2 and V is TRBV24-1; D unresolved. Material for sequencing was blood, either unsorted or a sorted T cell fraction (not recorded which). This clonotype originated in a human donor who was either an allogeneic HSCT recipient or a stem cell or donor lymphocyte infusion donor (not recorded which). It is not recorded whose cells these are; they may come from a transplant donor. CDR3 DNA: TGTGCCACCAGTGATTTGATAGGGAGACACACCTTC. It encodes CATSDLIGRHTF.